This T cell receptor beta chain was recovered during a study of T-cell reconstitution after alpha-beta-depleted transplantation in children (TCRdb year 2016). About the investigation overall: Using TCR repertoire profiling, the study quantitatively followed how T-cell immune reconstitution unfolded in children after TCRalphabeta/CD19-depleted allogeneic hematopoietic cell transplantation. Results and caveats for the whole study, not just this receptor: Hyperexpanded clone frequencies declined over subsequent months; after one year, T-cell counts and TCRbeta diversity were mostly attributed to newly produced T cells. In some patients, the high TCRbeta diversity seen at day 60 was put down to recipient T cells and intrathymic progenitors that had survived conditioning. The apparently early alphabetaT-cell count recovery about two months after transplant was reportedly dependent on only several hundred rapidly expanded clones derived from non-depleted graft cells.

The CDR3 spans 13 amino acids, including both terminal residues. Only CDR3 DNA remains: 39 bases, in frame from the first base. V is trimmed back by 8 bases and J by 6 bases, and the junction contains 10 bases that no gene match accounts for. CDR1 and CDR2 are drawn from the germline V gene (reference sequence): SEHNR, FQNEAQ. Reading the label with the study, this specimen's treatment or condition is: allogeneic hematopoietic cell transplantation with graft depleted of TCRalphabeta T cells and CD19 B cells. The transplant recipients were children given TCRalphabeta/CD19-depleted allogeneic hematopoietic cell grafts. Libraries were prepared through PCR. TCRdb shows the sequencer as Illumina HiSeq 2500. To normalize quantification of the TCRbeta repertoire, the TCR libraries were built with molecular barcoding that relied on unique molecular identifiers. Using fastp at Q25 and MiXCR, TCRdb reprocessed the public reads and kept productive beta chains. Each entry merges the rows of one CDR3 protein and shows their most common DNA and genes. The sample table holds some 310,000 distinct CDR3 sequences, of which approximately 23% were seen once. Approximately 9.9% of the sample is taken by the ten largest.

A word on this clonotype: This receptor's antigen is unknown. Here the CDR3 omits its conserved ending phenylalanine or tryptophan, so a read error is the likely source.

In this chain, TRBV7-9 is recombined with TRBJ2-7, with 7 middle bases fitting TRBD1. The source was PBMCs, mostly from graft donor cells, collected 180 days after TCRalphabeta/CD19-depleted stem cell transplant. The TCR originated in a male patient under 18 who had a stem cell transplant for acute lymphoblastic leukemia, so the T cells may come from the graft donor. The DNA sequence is TGTGCCAGCGTCCCGGGACAGATCTTCGAGCAGTACTTA. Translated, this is CASVPGQIFEQYL.